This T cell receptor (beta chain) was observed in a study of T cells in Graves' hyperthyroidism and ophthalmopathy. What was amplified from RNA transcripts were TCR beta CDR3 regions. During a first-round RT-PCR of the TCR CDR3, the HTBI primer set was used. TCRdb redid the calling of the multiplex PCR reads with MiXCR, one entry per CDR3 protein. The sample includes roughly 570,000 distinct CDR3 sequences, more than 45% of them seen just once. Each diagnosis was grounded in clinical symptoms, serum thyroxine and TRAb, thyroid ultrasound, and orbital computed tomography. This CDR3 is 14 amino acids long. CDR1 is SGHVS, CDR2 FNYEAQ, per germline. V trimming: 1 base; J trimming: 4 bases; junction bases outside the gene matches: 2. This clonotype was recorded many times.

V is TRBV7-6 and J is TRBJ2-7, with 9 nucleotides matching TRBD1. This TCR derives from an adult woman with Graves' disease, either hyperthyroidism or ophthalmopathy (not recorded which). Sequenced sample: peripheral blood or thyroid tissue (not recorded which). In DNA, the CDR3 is TGTGCCAGCAGCTTAGAGGGACAGGGATACGAGCAGTACTTC. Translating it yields CASSLEGQGYEQYF. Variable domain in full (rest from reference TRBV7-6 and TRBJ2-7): GAGVSQSPRYKVTKRGQDVALRCDPISGHVSLYWYRQALGQGPEFLTYFNYEAQQDKSGLPNDRFSAERPEGSISTLTIQRTEQRDSAMYRCASSLEGQGYEQYFGPGTRLTVT.